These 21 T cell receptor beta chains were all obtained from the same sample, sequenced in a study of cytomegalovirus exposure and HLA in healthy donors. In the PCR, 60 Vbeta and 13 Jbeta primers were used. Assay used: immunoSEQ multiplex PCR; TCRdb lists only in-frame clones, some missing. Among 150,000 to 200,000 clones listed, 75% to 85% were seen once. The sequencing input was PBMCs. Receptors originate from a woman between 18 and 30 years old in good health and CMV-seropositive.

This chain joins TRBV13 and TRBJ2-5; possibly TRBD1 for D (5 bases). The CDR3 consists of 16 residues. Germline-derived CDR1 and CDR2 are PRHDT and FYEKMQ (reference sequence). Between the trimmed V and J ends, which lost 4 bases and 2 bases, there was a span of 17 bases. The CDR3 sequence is CASSSPRKGVQETQYF. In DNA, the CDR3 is TGTGCCAGCAGCTCCCCTCGTAAAGGGGTTCAAGAGACCCAGTACTTC.

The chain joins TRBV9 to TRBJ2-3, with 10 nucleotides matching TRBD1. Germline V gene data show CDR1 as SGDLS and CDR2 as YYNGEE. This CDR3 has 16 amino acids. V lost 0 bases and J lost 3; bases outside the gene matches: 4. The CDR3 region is CASSVGGQGFTDTQYF. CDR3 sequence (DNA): TGTGCCAGCAGCGTAGGGGGACAGGGGTTTACAGATACGCAGTATTTT.

CDR3 amino acids: CASSPGPGVSSYNEQFF. CDR3 sequence (DNA): TGTGCCAGCAGCCCTGGACCGGGAGTCAGCTCCTACAATGAGCAGTTCTTC. The chain carries TRBV14 and TRBJ2-1, with D perhaps matching TRBD2 (6 bases). The CDR3 has 17 residues. The germline V gene encodes CDR1 SGHDN and CDR2 FVKESK. Trimming shortened V by 4 bases and J by 0 bases, and 16 bases separated the two germline ends.

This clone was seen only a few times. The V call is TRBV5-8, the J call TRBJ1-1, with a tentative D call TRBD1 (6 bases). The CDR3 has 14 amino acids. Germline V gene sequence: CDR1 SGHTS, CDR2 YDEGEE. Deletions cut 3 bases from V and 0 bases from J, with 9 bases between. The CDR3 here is CASSSRQVNTEAFF. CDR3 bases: TGTGCCAGCAGCTCTAGACAGGTGAACACTGAAGCTTTCTTT.

CDR3 region: CASSPTQGTNSPLHF. The CDR3 DNA sequence: TGCGCCAGCAGCCCAACACAGGGGACGAATTCACCCCTCCACTTT. The chain links TRBV4-3 to TRBJ1-6; 7 bases match TRBD1. Trimming removed 4 bases from V and 7 bases from J; junction bases left unmatched: 7. The CDR3 loop spans 15 amino acids. Germline CDR1 reads LGHNA; CDR2 reads YSLEER.

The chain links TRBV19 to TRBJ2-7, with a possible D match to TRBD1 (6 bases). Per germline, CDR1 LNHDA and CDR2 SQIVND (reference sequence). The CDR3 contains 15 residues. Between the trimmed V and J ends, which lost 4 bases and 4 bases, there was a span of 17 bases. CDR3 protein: CASSNGDTPLYEQYF. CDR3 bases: TGTGCCAGTAGTAACGGGGACACCCCCCTATACGAGCAGTACTTC.

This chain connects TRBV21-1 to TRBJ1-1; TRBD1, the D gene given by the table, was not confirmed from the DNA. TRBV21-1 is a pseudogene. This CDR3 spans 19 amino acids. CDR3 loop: CASSKGGKGDSFSCTEAFF. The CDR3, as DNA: TGTGCCAGCAGCAAAGGAGGAAAGGGGGACAGCTTTTCTTGCACTGAAGCTTTCTTT.

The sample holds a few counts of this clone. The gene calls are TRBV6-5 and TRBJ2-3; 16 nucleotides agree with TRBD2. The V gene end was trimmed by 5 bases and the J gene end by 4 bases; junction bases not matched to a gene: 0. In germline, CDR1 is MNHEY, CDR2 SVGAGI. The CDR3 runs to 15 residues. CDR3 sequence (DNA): TGTGCCAGCAGTGGGACTAGCGGGGGGGCAGATACGCAGTATTTT. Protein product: CASSGTSGGADTQYF.

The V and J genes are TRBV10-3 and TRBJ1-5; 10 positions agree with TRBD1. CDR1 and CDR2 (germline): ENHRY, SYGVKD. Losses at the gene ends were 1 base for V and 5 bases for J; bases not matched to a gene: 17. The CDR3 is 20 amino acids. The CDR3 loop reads CAISEYRGTGDGAIYQPQHF. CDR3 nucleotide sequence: TGTGCCATCAGTGAGTACCGCGGGACAGGGGATGGGGCAATATATCAGCCCCAGCATTTT.

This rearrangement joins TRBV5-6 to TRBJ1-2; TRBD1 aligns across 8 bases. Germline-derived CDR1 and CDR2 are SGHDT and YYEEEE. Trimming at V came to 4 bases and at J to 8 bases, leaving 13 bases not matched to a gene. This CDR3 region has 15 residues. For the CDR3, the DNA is TGTGCCAGCAGCCCCGATGGACAGGGTGAACGAGGCTACACCTTC. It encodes CASSPDGQGERGYTF. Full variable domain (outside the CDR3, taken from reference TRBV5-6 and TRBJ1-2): DAGVTQSPTHLIKTRGQQVTLRCSPKSGHDTVSWYQQALGQGPQFIFQYYEEEERQRGNFPDRFSGHQFPNYSSELNVNALLLGDSALYLCASSPDGQGERGYTFGSGTRLTVV.

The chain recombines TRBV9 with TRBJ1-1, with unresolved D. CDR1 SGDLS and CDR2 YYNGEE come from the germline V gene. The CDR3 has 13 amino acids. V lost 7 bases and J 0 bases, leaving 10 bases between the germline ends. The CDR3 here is CASARLLNTEAFF. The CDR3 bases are TGTGCCAGCGCCAGACTCTTGAACACTGAAGCTTTCTTT.

The CDR3 DNA sequence: TGTGCCAGCAGCTTAGTTAGCGGGGGTTCCAGGGGAGAGACCCAGTACTTC. As protein: CASSLVSGGSRGETQYF. This rearrangement joins TRBV7-8 to TRBJ2-5; 9 bases agree with TRBD2. CDR3 size: 17 residues. The V gene's germline CDR1 is SGHVS and CDR2 FQNEAQ. Unmatched junction bases numbered 10, after V lost 1 base and J lost 4 bases.

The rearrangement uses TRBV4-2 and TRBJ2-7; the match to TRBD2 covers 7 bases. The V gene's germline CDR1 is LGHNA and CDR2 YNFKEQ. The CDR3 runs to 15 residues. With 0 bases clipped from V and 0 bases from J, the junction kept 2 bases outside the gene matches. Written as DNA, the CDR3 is TGTGCCAGCAGCCAAGATGGGGGGGTCTCCTACGAGCAGTACTTC. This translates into CASSQDGGVSYEQYF.

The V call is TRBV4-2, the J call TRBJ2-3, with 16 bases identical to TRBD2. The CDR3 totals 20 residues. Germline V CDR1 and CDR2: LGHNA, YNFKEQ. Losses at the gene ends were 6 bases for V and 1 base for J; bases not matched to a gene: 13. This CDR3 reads CASRPLGTSGGAGGTDTQYF. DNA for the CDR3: TGTGCCAGCAGGCCCTTGGGGACTAGCGGGGGGGCGGGGGGCACAGATACGCAGTATTTT.

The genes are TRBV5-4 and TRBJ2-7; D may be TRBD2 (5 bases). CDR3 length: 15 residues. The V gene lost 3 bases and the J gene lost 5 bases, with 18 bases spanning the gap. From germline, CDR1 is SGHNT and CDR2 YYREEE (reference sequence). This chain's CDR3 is CASSYYLGSLDEQYF. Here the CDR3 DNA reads TGTGCCAGCAGCTACTACCTAGGGAGTCTGGACGAGCAGTACTTC.

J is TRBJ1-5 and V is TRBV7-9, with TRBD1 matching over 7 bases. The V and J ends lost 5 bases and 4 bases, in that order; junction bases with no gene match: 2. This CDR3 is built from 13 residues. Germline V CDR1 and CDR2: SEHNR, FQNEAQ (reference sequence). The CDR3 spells CASSAQGNQPQHF. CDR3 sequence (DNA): TGTGCCAGCAGCGCACAGGGGAATCAGCCCCAGCATTTT.

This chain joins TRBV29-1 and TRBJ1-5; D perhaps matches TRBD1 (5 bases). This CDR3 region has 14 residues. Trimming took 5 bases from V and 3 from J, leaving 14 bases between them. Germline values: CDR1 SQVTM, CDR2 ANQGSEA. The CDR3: CSVSPGGSNQPQHF. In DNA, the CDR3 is TGCAGCGTTTCCCCCGGGGGGTCCAATCAGCCCCAGCATTTT.

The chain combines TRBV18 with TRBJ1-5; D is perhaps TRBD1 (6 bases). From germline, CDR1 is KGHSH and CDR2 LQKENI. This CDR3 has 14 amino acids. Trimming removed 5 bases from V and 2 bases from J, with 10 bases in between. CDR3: CASSKDSRNQPQHF. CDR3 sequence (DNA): TGTGCCAGCTCAAAGGACAGCCGCAATCAGCCCCAGCATTTT.

The CDR3 here is CASSPRLAGGPQEQYF. CDR3 nucleotides: TGTGCCAGCAGCCCACGACTAGCGGGGGGACCCCAAGAGCAGTACTTC. This chain connects TRBV5-4 to TRBJ2-7; 13 nucleotides match TRBD2. This CDR3 has 16 amino acids. Germline trimming cut 4 bases from V and 7 bases from J; bases unmatched to any gene: 11. CDR1 and CDR2 from the germline V gene are SGHNT and YYREEE (reference sequence). Full variable domain (remainder filled in from reference TRBV5-4 and TRBJ2-7): ETGVTQSPTHLIKTRGQQVTLRCSSQSGHNTVSWYQQALGQGPQFIFQYYREEENGRGNFPPRFSGLQFPNYSSELNVNALELDDSALYLCASSPRLAGGPQEQYFGPGTRLTVT.

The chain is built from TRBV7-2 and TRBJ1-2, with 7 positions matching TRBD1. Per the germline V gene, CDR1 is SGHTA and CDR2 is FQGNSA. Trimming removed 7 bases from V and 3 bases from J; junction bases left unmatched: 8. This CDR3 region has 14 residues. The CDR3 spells CASTPQGRYYGYTF. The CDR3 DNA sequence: TGTGCCAGCACCCCACAGGGGAGATACTATGGCTACACCTTC.

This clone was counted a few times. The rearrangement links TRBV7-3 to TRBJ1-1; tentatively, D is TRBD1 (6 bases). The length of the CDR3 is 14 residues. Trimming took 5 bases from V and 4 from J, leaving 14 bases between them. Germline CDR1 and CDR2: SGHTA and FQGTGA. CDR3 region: CASSPNQGSTEAFF. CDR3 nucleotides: TGTGCCAGCAGCCCGAATCAGGGGAGCACTGAAGCTTTCTTT.